These 6 T cell receptor beta chains originate from one sample sequenced in a study of blood T cell repertoires in COVID-19. Only in-frame clones appear in the TCRdb table, and some are missing; sequencing was by immunoSEQ multiplex PCR. The sample lists under 450,000 clones; 91% were seen once. The sequenced material came from PBMCs or T cells enriched from blood (not recorded which). The receptor source for this set is a woman aged 40 to 50 who had been exposed to COVID-19.

This chain links TRBV10-3 with TRBJ2-4; 7 nucleotides match TRBD1. CDR1 is ENHRY, CDR2 SYGVKD, per germline. This CDR3 region has 16 residues. The junction had 2 bases not matched to a gene; V was cut back by 0 bases and J by 0 bases. This CDR3 is CAISESTGIAKNIQYF. The DNA for the CDR3 is TGTGCCATCAGTGAGTCGACAGGGATAGCCAAAAACATTCAGTACTTC.

CDR3 sequence: CASSERQAYNQPQHF. CDR3 nucleotide sequence: TGTGCCAGCAGTGAACGGCAGGCGTACAATCAGCCCCAGCATTTT. The gene calls are TRBV6-1 and TRBJ1-5; unclear D gene. Trimming removed 2 bases from V and 3 bases from J, with 11 bases in between. Per the germline V gene, CDR1 is MNHNS and CDR2 is SASEGT. The CDR3 contains 15 residues.

This sequence joins TRBV7-3 and TRBJ2-3; 7 bases match TRBD1. After removal of 9 bases from V and 1 base from J, the junction contained 7 bases not matched to a gene. Germline V gives CDR1 SGHTA, CDR2 FQGTGA. This CDR3 contains 14 residues. The CDR3 DNA reads TGTGCCAGTTCACCAGGGGGAGGCACAGATACGCAGTATTTT. As protein: CASSPGGGTDTQYF.

This chain uses TRBV5-6 with TRBJ1-5, with unresolved D. The germline gives CDR1 SGHDT, CDR2 YYEEEE. The CDR3 contains 12 residues. V lost 4 bases, J lost 5 bases, and 7 bases lay in between. CDR3 coding DNA: TGTGCCAGCAGCCCCGGGGATCAGCCCCAGCATTTT. It translates to CASSPGDQPQHF.

CDR3 sequence (DNA): TGTGCCAGCAGCCCCCCGGGACAGGGGGCCTACGAGCAGTACTTC. Residues: CASSPPGQGAYEQYF. The chain combines TRBV27 with TRBJ2-7, with 11 positions matching TRBD1. V lost 6 bases and J lost 2; bases outside the gene matches: 6. The CDR3 runs 15 residues. In germline, CDR1 is MNHEY, CDR2 SMNVEV (reference sequence).

The chain uses TRBV27 and TRBJ2-5; the D gene is possibly TRBD1 (5 bases). CDR1 and CDR2 from the germline V gene are MNHEY and SMNVEV (reference sequence). Between the trimmed V and J ends, which lost 3 bases and 1 base, there was a span of 12 bases. The CDR3 is made up of 15 amino acids. DNA for the CDR3: TGTGCCAGCAGTTTCTCTAGGACAAGCCAAGAGACCCAGTACTTC. Residues: CASSFSRTSQETQYF.